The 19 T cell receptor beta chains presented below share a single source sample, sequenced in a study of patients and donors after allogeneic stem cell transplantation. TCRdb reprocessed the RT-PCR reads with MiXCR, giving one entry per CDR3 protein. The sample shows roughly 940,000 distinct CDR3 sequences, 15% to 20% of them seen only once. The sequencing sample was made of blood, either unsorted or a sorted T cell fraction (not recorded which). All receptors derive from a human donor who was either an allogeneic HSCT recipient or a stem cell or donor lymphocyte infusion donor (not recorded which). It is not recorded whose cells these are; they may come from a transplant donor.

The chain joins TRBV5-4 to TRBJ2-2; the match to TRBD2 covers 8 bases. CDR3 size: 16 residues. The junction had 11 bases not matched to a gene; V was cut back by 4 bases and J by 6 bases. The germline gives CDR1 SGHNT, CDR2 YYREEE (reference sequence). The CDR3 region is CASSLKRGLNAGELFF. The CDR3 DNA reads TGTGCCAGCAGCCTAAAGCGGGGGTTAAATGCCGGGGAGCTGTTTTTT.

The DNA for the CDR3 is TGTGCCACCAGTGACTCGGGACTAACGCAAGAGACCCAGTACTTC. It is translated as CATSDSGLTQETQYF. The rearrangement joins TRBV24-1 to TRBJ2-5; TRBD2 matches 7 bases. The V gene's germline CDR1 is KGHDR and CDR2 SFDVKD. This CDR3 has 15 residues. J lost 2 bases, V lost 4 bases, and 6 bases had no gene match.

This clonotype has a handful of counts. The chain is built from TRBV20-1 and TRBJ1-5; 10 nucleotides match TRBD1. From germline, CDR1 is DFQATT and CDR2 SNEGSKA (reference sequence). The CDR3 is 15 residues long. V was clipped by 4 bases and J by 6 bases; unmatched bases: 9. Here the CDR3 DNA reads TGCAGTGCTACCCATGACAGGGGGCAGGGTCAGCCCCAGCATTTT. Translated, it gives CSATHDRGQGQPQHF.

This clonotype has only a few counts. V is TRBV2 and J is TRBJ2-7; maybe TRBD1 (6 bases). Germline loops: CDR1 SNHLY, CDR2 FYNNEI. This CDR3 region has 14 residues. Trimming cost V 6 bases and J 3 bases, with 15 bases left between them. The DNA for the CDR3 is TGTGCCAGCAGCGCCGGGACAAGAGACTACGAGCAGTACTTC. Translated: CASSAGTRDYEQYF.

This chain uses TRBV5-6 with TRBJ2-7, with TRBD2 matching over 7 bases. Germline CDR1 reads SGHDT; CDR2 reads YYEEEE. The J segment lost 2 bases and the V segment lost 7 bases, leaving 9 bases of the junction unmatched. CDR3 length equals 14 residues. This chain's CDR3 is CASALGGLAYEQYF. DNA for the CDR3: TGTGCCAGCGCTTTGGGAGGACTAGCCTACGAGCAGTACTTC.

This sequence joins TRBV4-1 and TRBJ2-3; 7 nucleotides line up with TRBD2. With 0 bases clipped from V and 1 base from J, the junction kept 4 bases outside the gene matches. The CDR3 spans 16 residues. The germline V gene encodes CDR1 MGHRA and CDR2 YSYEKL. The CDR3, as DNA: TGCGCCAGCAGCCAAGAGGATGGGGGGGGCACAGATACGCAGTATTTT. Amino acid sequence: CASSQEDGGGTDTQYF.

The CDR3 reads CASSPVALAGAYEQYF. CDR3 in DNA: TGTGCCAGCTCACCGGTTGCACTAGCGGGGGCCTACGAGCAGTACTTC. The V call is TRBV18, the J call TRBJ2-7, with 11 bases lining up with TRBD2. The CDR3 consists of 16 residues. Trimming cost V 3 bases and J 2 bases; bases outside gene matches: 6. Germline V CDR1 and CDR2: KGHSH, LQKENI.

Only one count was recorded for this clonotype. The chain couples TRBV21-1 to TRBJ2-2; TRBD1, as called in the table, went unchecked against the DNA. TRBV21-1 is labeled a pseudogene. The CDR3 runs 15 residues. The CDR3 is CASISGHPNTGELFF. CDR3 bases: TGTGCCAGCATCTCGGGACACCCGAACACCGGGGAGCTGTTTTTT.

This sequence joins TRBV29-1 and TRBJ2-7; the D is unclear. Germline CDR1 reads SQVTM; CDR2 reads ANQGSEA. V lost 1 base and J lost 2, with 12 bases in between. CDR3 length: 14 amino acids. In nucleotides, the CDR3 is TGCAGCGTTGAAGTGGTGGACGGGCCCTACGAGCAGTACTTC. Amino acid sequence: CSVEVVDGPYEQYF.

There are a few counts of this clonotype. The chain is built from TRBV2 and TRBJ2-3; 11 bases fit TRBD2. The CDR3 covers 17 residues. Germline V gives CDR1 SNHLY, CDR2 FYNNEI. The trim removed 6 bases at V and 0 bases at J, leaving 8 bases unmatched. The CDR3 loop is CASRKKTSGTSTDTQYF. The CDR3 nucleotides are TGTGCCAGCAGAAAGAAGACTAGCGGGACCAGCACAGATACGCAGTATTTT.

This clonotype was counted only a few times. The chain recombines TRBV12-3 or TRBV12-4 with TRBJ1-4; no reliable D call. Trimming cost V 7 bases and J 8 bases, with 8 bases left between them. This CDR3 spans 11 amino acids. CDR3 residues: CASTVGEKLFF. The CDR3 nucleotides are TGTGCCAGCACTGTGGGGGAAAAACTGTTTTTT.

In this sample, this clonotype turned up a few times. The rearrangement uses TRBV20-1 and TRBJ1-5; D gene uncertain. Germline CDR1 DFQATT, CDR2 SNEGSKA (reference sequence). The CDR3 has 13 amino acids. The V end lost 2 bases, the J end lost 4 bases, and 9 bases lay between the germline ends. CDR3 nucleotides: TGCAGTGCTAGAAGTGGAGGAAATCAGCCCCAGCATTTT. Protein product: CSARSGGNQPQHF.

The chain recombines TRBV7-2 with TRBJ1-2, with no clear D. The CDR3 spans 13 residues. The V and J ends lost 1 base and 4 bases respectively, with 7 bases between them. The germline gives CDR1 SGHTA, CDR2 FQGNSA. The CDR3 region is CASSLVLSYGYTF. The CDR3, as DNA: TGTGCCAGCAGCTTAGTCCTAAGCTATGGCTACACCTTC.

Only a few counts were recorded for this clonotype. The CDR3 DNA reads TGCAGTGCTAGTTTGCTTCCGGGGGTAAACACTGAAGCTTTCTTT. This encodes CSASLLPGVNTEAFF. The chain recombines TRBV20-1 with TRBJ1-1, with D perhaps matching TRBD1 (5 bases). The CDR3 is made up of 15 amino acids. Trimming took 3 bases from V and 2 from J, leaving 16 bases between them. Per the germline V gene, CDR1 is DFQATT and CDR2 is SNEGSKA (reference sequence).

The CDR3, as DNA: TGTGCCATCGGGGTGAAAAACATTCAGTACTTC. It specifies CAIGVKNIQYF. The J gene is TRBJ2-4, the V gene TRBV10-3; unclear D gene. The CDR3 is 11 amino acids. Trimming stripped 8 bases from V and 4 bases from J, with 6 bases between. Germline V gene lookup returns CDR1 ENHRY and CDR2 SYGVKD.

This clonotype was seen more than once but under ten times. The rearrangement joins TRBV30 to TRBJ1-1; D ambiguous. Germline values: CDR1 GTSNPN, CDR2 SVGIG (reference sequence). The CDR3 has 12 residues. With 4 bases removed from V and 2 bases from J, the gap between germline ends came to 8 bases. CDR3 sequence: CAWMRINTEAFF. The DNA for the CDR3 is TGTGCCTGGATGAGGATAAACACTGAAGCTTTCTTT.

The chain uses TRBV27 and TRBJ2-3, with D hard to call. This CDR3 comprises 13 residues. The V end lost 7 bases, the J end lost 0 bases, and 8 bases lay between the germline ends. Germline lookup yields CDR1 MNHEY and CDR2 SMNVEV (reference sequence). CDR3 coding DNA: TGTGCCAGCACGAGCGACAGCACAGATACGCAGTATTTT. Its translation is CASTSDSTDTQYF.

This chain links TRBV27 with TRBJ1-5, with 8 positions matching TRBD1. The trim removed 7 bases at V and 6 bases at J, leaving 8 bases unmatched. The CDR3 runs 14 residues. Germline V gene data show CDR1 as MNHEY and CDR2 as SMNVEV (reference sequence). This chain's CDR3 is CASNSQGARQPQHF. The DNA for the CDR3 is TGTGCCAGCAACAGTCAGGGGGCTCGTCAGCCCCAGCATTTT.

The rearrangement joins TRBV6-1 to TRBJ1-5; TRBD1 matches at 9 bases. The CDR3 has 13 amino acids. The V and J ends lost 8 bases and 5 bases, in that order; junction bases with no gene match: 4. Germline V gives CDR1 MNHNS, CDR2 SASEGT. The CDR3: CASHRGQDQPQHF. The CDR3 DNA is TGTGCCAGCCACAGGGGGCAGGATCAGCCCCAGCATTTT.